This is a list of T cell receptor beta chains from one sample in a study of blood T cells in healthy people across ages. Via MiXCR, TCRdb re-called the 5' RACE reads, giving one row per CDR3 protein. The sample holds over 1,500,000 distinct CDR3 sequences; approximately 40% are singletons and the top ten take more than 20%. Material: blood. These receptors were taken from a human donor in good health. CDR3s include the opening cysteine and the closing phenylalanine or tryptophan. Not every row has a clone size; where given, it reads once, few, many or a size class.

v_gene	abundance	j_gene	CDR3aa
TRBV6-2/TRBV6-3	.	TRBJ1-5	CASSHTPGQGNSNQPQHF
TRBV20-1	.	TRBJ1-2	CSARVDRDGYGYTF
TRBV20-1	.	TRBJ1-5	CSATGIGNQPQHF
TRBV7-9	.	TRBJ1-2	CASSLHRLRGYGYTF
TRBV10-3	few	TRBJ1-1	CAISVGVAWNTEAFF
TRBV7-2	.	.	CASSLAFSGGAWETQYF
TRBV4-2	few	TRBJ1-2	CTSSQRILGDITNYGYTF
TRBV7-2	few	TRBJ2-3	CASSLPILAPERGDTQYF
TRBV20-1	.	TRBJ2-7	CSASYRARSYEQYF
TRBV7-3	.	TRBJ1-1	CASSPQAGQGDTEAFF
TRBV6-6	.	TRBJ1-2	CASNQGYDYGYTF
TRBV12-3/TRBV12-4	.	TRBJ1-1	CASSFLGVHNTEAFF
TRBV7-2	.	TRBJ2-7	CASSLGSGIYYEQYF
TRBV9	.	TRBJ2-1	CASSALAGEYNEQFF
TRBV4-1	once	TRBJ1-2	CASSQVGQGALLCGYTF
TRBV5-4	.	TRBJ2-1	CASTARTGNNEQFF
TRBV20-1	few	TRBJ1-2	CSARWAFEGYTF
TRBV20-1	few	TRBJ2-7	CSARRTGGEQYF
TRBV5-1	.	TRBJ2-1	CASSLAGPSGGRRNEQFF
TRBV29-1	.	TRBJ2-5	CSGDPVQETQYF
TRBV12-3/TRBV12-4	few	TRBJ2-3	CASSLLVTQTTDTQYF
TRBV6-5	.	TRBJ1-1	CASRTTGFDTEAFF
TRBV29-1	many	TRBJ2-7	CSAQPGQGRYEQYF
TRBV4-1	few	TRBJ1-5	CASSQYPGVANQPQHF
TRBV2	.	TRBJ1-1	CASSEELGVAEAFF
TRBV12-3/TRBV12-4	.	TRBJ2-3	CASRRDGWAQYF
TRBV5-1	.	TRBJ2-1	CASSSRAGKPYDEQFF
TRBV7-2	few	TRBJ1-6	CASSLSQGGGLLNSPLHF
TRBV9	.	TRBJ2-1	CASSVAGGLGSYNEQFF
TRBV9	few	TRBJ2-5	CASSFGLAGSGETQYF
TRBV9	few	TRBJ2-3	CASSRDTADTQYF
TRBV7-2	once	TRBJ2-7	CASSPQTGSPYEQYF
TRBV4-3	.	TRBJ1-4	CASSRTYATNEKLFF
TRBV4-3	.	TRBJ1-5	CASSPKTGGNQPQHF
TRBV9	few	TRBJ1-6	CASSARWNNSPLHF